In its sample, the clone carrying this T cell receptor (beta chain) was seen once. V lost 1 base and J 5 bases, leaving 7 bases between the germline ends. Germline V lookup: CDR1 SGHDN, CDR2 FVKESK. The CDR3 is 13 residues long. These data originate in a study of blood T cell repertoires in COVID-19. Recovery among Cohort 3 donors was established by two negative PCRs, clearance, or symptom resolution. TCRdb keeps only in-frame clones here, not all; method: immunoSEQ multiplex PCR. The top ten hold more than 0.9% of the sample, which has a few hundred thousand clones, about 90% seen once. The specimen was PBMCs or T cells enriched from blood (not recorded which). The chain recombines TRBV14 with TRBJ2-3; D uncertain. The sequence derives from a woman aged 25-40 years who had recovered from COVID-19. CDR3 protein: CASSQVGQDTQYF. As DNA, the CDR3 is TGTGCCAGCAGCCAAGTGGGCCAAGATACGCAGTATTTT. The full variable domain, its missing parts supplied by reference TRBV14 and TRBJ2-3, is EAGVTQFPSHSVIEKGQTVTLRCDPISGHDNLYWYRRVMGKEIKFLLHFVKESKQDESGMPNNRFLAERTGGTYSTLKVQPAELEDSGVYFCASSQVGQDTQYFGPGTRLTVL.